The rows below give T cell receptor beta chains drawn from one sample of a study of blood T cell repertoires in COVID-19. Libraries were prepared by immunoSEQ multiplex PCR; TCRdb keeps only in-frame clonotypes and omits some of them. The repertoire holds approximately 300,000 clones, with 87% as singletons. The sample consisted of peripheral blood. These receptors were obtained from a woman in her 50s who had recovered from COVID-19. Both conserved end residues are part of each CDR3. A D gene is named only where the DNA matches it firmly. The listing skips clone size in some rows; elsewhere it reads once, few, many or a size class.

TRBJ2-1	TRBD2	TRBV9	.	TGTGCCAGCAGCGAGCGCGCCCCTAGCGGTCACAATGAGCAGTTCTTC	CASSERAPSGHNEQFF
TRBJ1-2	.	TRBV2	once	TGTGCCAGCAGTGAAGCGCGGAGGACAGATGGCTACACCTTC	CASSEARRTDGYTF
TRBJ1-2	TRBD1	TRBV5-4	.	TGTGCCAGCAGCCTAGGGGGACAGGGGAACTATGGCTACACCTTC	CASSLGGQGNYGYTF
TRBJ2-5	.	TRBV11-3	.	TGTGCCAGCAGTTTGGGGCAGCCCCAAGAGACCCAGTACTTC	CASSLGQPQETQYF
TRBJ2-2	TRBD1	TRBV29-1	.	TGCAGCGCTCAGGGACAGGGGTTGGGCACCGGGGAGCTGTTTTTT	CSAQGQGLGTGELFF
TRBJ2-7	TRBD1	TRBV19	.	TGTGCCAGTAGCCCGACAGGGGACTTATACTACGAGCAGTACTTC	CASSPTGDLYYEQYF
TRBJ1-1	TRBD1	TRBV11-2	few	TGTGCCAGCAGCTTGGTCGACAGGGATGCTTTCTTT	CASSLVDRDAFF
TRBJ1-1	TRBD1	TRBV4-1	.	TGCGCCAGCAGCAAAAGGGGGACAGGGTGGGAAACTGAAGCTTTCTTT	CASSKRGTGWETEAFF
TRBJ2-2	TRBD1	TRBV19	.	TGTGCCAGTAGTTTGATCTTGAGGGGGCGCCGGACCGGGGAGCTGTTTTTT	CASSLILRGRRTGELFF
TRBJ2-5	TRBD1	TRBV28	.	TGTGCCAGCAGACCCGGACAGGGGGAGACCCAGTACTTC	CASRPGQGETQYF
TRBJ2-5	.	TRBV6-2/TRBV6-3	.	TGTGCCAGCAGTCGGGCGGCGGGAGAGACCCAGTACTTC	CASSRAAGETQYF
TRBJ1-1	TRBD1	TRBV5-1	.	TGCGCCAGCAGCCCCGGGACAGCGAACACTGAAGCTTTCTTT	CASSPGTANTEAFF
TRBJ1-2	.	TRBV7-9	few	TGTGCCAGCAGCGTACAGGGCGTAACTAACTATGGCTACACCTTC	CASSVQGVTNYGYTF
TRBJ2-3	.	TRBV9	.	TGTGCCAGCAGCGCCTCCAGAAGCACAGATACGCAGTATTTT	CASSASRSTDTQYF
TRBJ2-1	TRBD2	TRBV7-3	.	TGTGCCAGCAGCTCGACTAGCGGGAGGGGCAATGAGCAGTTCTTC	CASSSTSGRGNEQFF
TRBJ2-2	TRBD1	TRBV30	.	TGTGCCTGGAGTCGTAACAGGGGGCGCGGCGGGGAGCTGTTTTTT	CAWSRNRGRGGELFF
TRBJ2-7	.	TRBV19	.	TGTGCCAGTAGTATGGGGCCAGGGAAAAAGTACTTC	CASSMGPGKKYF
TRBJ2-2	TRBD2	TRBV10-3	.	TGTGCCATCAGTGAAGCGGGGGGGACCGGGGAGCTGTTTTTT	CAISEAGGTGELFF
TRBJ2-5	TRBD2	TRBV7-9	few	TGTGCCAGCAGCGGAGGAAGACTAGCCCAAGAGACCCAGTACTTC	CASSGGRLAQETQYF
TRBJ2-3	TRBD2	TRBV9	.	TGTGCCAGCAGCGTAGCCAGCGGGGGGCACACAGATACGCAGTATTTT	CASSVASGGHTDTQYF
TRBJ1-1	.	TRBV19	.	TGTGCCAGTAGTTTATCGGTGGGGCACACTGAAGCTTTCTTT	CASSLSVGHTEAFF
TRBJ2-3	TRBD2	TRBV5-4	.	TGTGCCAGCAGCTTGACTAGCGGGAGGGATACGCAGTATTTT	CASSLTSGRDTQYF
TRBJ1-1	.	TRBV19	.	TGTGCCAGTAGTATACAGGGGAAGAACACTGAAGCTTTCTTT	CASSIQGKNTEAFF
TRBJ1-2	TRBD1	TRBV5-1	.	TGCGCCAGCAGCAACACCGGGACAGGGTCGGGTGGCTACACCTTC	CASSNTGTGSGGYTF
TRBJ2-1	TRBD2	TRBV6-2/TRBV6-3	.	TGTGCCAGCAGTTACCCTGGGGGACTAGCGGGAGCCTTTTACAATGAGCAGTTCTTC	CASSYPGGLAGAFYNEQFF
TRBJ2-7	TRBD2	TRBV20-1	.	TGCAGTGCTAGTAGTTGGGGTAGCGGGGGGGCCTACGAGCAGTACTTC	CSASSWGSGGAYEQYF
TRBJ2-1	.	TRBV24-1	.	TGTGCCACCAGTGAGAACAGGGTTCTCAATGAGCAGTTCTTC	CATSENRVLNEQFF
TRBJ2-3	TRBD1	TRBV5-1	.	TGCGCCAGCAGCTCCGGGACAGGGGTTACAGATACGCAGTATTTT	CASSSGTGVTDTQYF
TRBJ2-1	TRBD2	TRBV10-3	.	TGTGCCATCAGTGATTCCCGGACTAGCGGGGTCTACAATGAGCAGTTCTTC	CAISDSRTSGVYNEQFF
TRBJ1-2	TRBD1	TRBV6-5	.	TGTGCCAGCCTCTACGGACAGGGGAGGGATGGCTACACCTTC	CASLYGQGRDGYTF
TRBJ1-2	TRBD1	TRBV4-2	few	TGTGCCAGCAGCCAAGAGCAGGGGGCGATCTATGGCTACACCTTC	CASSQEQGAIYGYTF
TRBJ2-2	.	TRBV9	.	TGTGCCAGCAGCGGCGGGGACACCGGGGAGCTGTTTTTT	CASSGGDTGELFF
TRBJ1-2	.	TRBV27	.	TGTGCCACCCACTCCACGGCGGGGGGAAGGGGCAGAAACTATGGCTACACCTTC	CATHSTAGGRGRNYGYTF
TRBJ2-2	TRBD1	TRBV5-1	.	TGCGCCAGCAGCTTAGCAGGGGGCACCGGGGAGCTGTTTTTT	CASSLAGGTGELFF